Following are 2 T cell receptor beta chains from one sample sequenced in a study of blood T cells in healthy people across ages. Through a sample-barcoded 5' primer and a J-beta primer mix, a second PCR was run for roughly 6 to 11 cycles. TCRdb fed the 5' RACE reads into MiXCR, producing one record per CDR3 protein. Among over 600,000 distinct CDR3 sequences listed, roughly two fifths were seen once. The sample was blood. Receptors were obtained from an elderly man in good health.

This clonotype appeared a few times. The chain couples TRBV7-2 to TRBJ2-3, with 7 positions matching TRBD2. Germline V gene lookup returns CDR1 SGHTA and CDR2 FQGNSA. The CDR3 is made up of 15 amino acids. V lost 5 bases and J lost 6; bases outside the gene matches: 11. The CDR3 nucleotides read TGTGCCAGCAGCCCTCAGCGGGGACCCACGGATACGCAGTATTTT. Its translation is CASSPQRGPTDTQYF.

The CDR3 here is CASSLRLLAGDEQYF. CDR3 coding DNA: TGTGCCAGCAGTTTAAGGTTACTAGCGGGAGATGAGCAGTACTTC. V usage is TRBV27 and J usage is TRBJ2-1, with 11 bases aligning to TRBD2. The DNA end is a closer match to TRBJ2-7, so the J assignment may be wrong. Germline-derived CDR1 and CDR2 are MNHEY and SMNVEV (reference sequence). The CDR3 contains 15 residues.